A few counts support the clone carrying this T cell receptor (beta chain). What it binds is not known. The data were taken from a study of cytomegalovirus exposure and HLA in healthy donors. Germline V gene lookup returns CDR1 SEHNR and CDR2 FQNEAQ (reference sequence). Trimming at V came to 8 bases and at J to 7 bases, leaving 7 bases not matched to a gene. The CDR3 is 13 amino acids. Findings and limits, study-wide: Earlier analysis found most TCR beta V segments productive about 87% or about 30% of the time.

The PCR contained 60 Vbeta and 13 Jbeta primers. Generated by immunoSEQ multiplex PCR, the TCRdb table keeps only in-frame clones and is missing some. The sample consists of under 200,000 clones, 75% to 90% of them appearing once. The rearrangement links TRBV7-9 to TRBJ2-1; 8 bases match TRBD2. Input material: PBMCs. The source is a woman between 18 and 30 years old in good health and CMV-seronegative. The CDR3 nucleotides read TGTGCCAGCGGCGGGGGGCCGGGGAATGAGCAGTTCTTC. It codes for CASGGGPGNEQFF.